The present entry profiles one T cell receptor beta chain with its context. The data stem from a study of T cell changes during pregnancy in multiple sclerosis. Repertoires were generated with immunoSEQ multiplex PCR, while TCRdb's copy carries only in-frame clones and drops some. The sample has more than 25,000 clones, approximately 94% seen once. Sequences were derived from CD4+ T cells from peripheral blood mononuclear cells, sampled in the first trimester of pregnancy. The clonotype originates from a female donor with multiple sclerosis, enrolled in a pregnancy study.

CDR3 residues: CASSLDRTGELFF. Written as DNA, the CDR3 is TGTGCCAGCAGCCTCGACAGGACCGGGGAGCTGTTTTTT. The rearrangement links TRBV5-6 to TRBJ2-2; D might be TRBD1 (6 bases). Trimming stripped 4 bases from V and 5 bases from J, with 9 bases between. Germline CDR1 and CDR2: SGHDT and YYEEEE. CDR3 size: 13 residues.